These 26 T cell receptor beta chains were all obtained from the same sample, sequenced in a study of metastatic and nonmetastatic thyroid tumors. Until they underwent thyroid surgery, no patient had received any treatment. TCRdb re-clonotyped the PCR reads through MiXCR. The sample has about 33,000 clones, 15% to 20% seen once; the top ten hold about an eighth. Sequencing input: blood. The source of these receptors is a male donor with papillary thyroid cancer or a benign thyroid nodule (not recorded which). Some clones in this sample may be carry-over from other donors' samples.

This clone came up a few times. J is TRBJ2-6 and V is TRBV2; 9 positions match TRBD1. Germline lookup yields CDR1 SNHLY and CDR2 FYNNEI. CDR3 length: 17 amino acids. V dropped 6 bases and J dropped 0; count of bases not matched to a gene: 6. DNA of the CDR3: TGTGCCAGCAGCTGGGACAGGGAGGCCTCTGGGGCCAACGTCCTGACTTTC. This sequence encodes CASSWDREASGANVLTF.

This clone was seen at least ten times. Being one base from a much bigger clone, this may be a read error. The rearrangement uses TRBV7-3 and TRBJ2-2, with D uncertain. CDR1 is SGHTA, CDR2 FQGTGA, per germline. This CDR3 spans 15 amino acids. V was trimmed by 1 base and J by 6 bases, leaving 12 bases between them. The CDR3 region is CASSLKRVASGELFF. The CDR3 nucleotides are TGTGCCAGCAGCTTAAAAAGGGTGGCGTCCGGGGAGCTGTTTTTT.

This clone was picked up many times. The V and J genes are TRBV7-2 and TRBJ2-3; 8 bases map to TRBD2. V shed 1 base, J shed 2 bases, and the junction held 8 bases outside the gene matches. This CDR3 has 17 amino acids. Looked up from germline, CDR1 is SGHTA and CDR2 is FQGNSA. In DNA, the CDR3 is TGTGCCAGCAGCTTAGGGACTAGCTGGGGATTCACAGATACGCAGTATTTT. Translated: CASSLGTSWGFTDTQYF.

This clone is medium-sized in the sample. The chain couples TRBV6-5 to TRBJ1-2, with D possibly TRBD1 on 6 matching bases. With 2 bases removed from V and 4 bases from J, the gap between germline ends came to 17 bases. The CDR3 has 16 residues. CDR1 and CDR2 from the germline V gene are MNHEY and SVGAGI. CDR3 sequence (DNA): TGTGCCAGCAGTTACGGATCTTCCAGGGGTGGCTATGGCTACACCTTC. Its translation: CASSYGSSRGGYGYTF.

In this sample, this clone turned up many times. The rearrangement links TRBV13 to TRBJ1-2, with TRBD1 as a possible D gene (5 bases). CDR1 is PRHDT and CDR2 is FYEKMQ in the germline V gene (reference sequence). This CDR3 contains 15 residues. V was trimmed by 5 bases and J by 3 bases, leaving 16 bases between them. Here the CDR3 reads CASSRQAPRDYGYTF. CDR3 sequence (DNA): TGTGCCAGCAGCCGCCAGGCCCCCAGGGACTATGGCTACACCTTC. Full variable domain (outside the CDR3, taken from reference TRBV13 and TRBJ1-2): AAGVIQSPRHLIKEKRETATLKCYPIPRHDTVYWYQQGPGQDPQFLISFYEKMQSDKGSIPDRFSAQQFSDYHSELNMSSLELGDSALYFCASSRQAPRDYGYTFGSGTRLTVV.

In its sample, this clone was seen many times. The J gene is TRBJ2-7, the V gene TRBV27; no reliable D call. Germline CDR1 is MNHEY and CDR2 is SMNVEV (reference sequence). The CDR3 is made up of 13 amino acids. Deletions cut 6 bases from V and 2 bases from J, with 11 bases between. CDR3 nucleotides: TGTGCCAGCAGCCTCTCGGCCCCCTACGAGCAGTACTTC. Its translation: CASSLSAPYEQYF.

In this sample, this clone turned up once. The CDR3 DNA sequence: TGTGCCAGCAGTTTACTAGCGGGGGTCGAGCAGTACTTC. Translation: CASSLLAGVEQYF. The chain recombines TRBV6-5 with TRBJ2-7, with 11 nucleotides matching TRBD2. The CDR3 has 13 amino acids. The trim removed 4 bases at V and 6 bases at J, leaving 2 bases unmatched. Germline loops: CDR1 MNHEY, CDR2 SVGAGI.

This chain uses TRBV6-2 or TRBV6-3 with TRBJ2-3; either TRBD1 or TRBD2 may fit D (7 bases each). V lost 5 bases and J 11 bases, leaving 23 bases between the germline ends. Germline-derived CDR1 and CDR2 are MNHEY and SVGEGT. The CDR3 is 15 amino acids. The CDR3 loop is CASSSPGLQGKGQYF. In nucleotides, the CDR3 is TGTGCCAGCAGTAGCCCGGGACTACAGGGGAAAGGGCAGTATTTT.

The rearrangement uses TRBV5-1 and TRBJ2-7, with TRBD1 identical over 8 bases. The CDR3 has 14 amino acids. The germline CDR1 and CDR2 sequences are SGHRS and YFSETQ. V lost 5 bases to trimming and J lost 2 bases; unmatched junction nucleotides: 6. Here the CDR3 reads CASSSQGAAYEQYF. The CDR3 DNA reads TGCGCCAGCAGTTCTCAGGGGGCAGCCTACGAGCAGTACTTC.

This clone was counted only a few times. The chain has TRBV7-8 and TRBJ2-4, with D possibly called TRBD1 or TRBD2 (6 bases each). In germline, CDR1 is SGHVS, CDR2 FQNEAQ. Trimming shortened V by 11 bases and J by 2 bases, and 25 bases separated the two germline ends. This CDR3 is 17 amino acids long. The CDR3 DNA is TGTGCCGGCAACTTAGTAGGAGGGGGTTTAACCAAAAACATTCAGTACTTC. This codes for CAGNLVGGGLTKNIQYF.

A word on this clone: Germline and junction disagree at one end, which may indicate a read error. The chain joins TRBV28 to TRBJ1-2; TRBD1 might be the D (6 bases). The germline V gene encodes CDR1 MDHEN and CDR2 SYDVKM. CDR3 length: 16 amino acids. CDR3: CASSLSTWTVNSGYTF. CDR3 DNA sequence: TGCGCCAGCAGTTTATCCACCTGGACAGTTAACTCTGGCTACACCTTC.

This clone was detected ten times or more. The V and J genes are TRBV5-6 and TRBJ2-5; 7 bases match TRBD1. Germline trimming cut 0 bases from V and 2 bases from J; bases unmatched to any gene: 4. The germline CDR1 and CDR2 sequences are SGHDT and YYEEEE. CDR3 size: 15 residues. CDR3 loop: CASSLEAGGQETQYF. Written as DNA, the CDR3 is TGTGCCAGCAGCTTGGAGGCAGGGGGTCAAGAGACCCAGTACTTC. Together with reference TRBV5-6 and TRBJ2-5, the CDR3 gives the full variable domain: DAGVTQSPTHLIKTRGQQVTLRCSPKSGHDTVSWYQQALGQGPQFIFQYYEEEERQRGNFPDRFSGHQFPNYSSELNVNALLLGDSALYLCASSLEAGGQETQYFGPGTRLLVL.

The CDR3 DNA is TGTGCCAGCAACCCCGGGACTCCCGGCGGCGAGCAGTACTTC. The encoded protein is CASNPGTPGGEQYF. This chain joins TRBV27 and TRBJ2-7, with a weak D call TRBD2 (6 bases). The V end was cut by 7 bases, the J end by 6 bases, with 19 bases between. The V gene's germline CDR1 is MNHEY and CDR2 SMNVEV (reference sequence). The CDR3 spans 14 residues.

This clone was picked up many times. The chain joins TRBV5-4 to TRBJ2-1; unclear D gene. Germline CDR1 reads SGHNT; CDR2 reads YYREEE (reference sequence). The CDR3 runs to 13 residues. V was shortened by 0 bases and J by 4 bases, with 5 bases between the two germline ends. The CDR3 DNA sequence: TGTGCCAGCAGCTTGGGACTGTACAATGAGCAGTTCTTC. Protein product: CASSLGLYNEQFF.

The chain is built from TRBV7-8 and TRBJ2-1; TRBD2 aligns across 10 bases. The germline CDR1 and CDR2 sequences are SGHVS and FQNEAQ. The CDR3 spans 16 residues. Trimming took 5 bases from V and 3 from J; bases not matched to a gene: 7. As DNA, the CDR3 is TGTGCCAGCAGCCAGTCCTTAGCGGGGGGCTACAATGAGCAGTTCTTC. Its translation is CASSQSLAGGYNEQFF.

This clone is judged medium-sized. Within the sample, other DNA sequences also encode this same CDR3. This chain joins TRBV27 and TRBJ2-7; TRBD2 is a possible D gene (6 bases). Germline V lookup: CDR1 MNHEY, CDR2 SMNVEV (reference sequence). V gave up 0 bases and J gave up 2 bases, with 14 bases separating them. CDR3 length equals 16 residues. The CDR3 protein is CASSLSSIAAPYEQYF. Written as DNA, the CDR3 is TGTGCCAGCAGTTTATCGTCGATAGCGGCGCCCTACGAGCAGTACTTC.

This clone has a single count. The chain recombines TRBV5-4 with TRBJ2-5; the D gene is possibly TRBD2 (6 bases). The CDR3 is 14 amino acids. Trimming cost V 0 bases and J 5 bases, with 11 bases left between them. CDR1 SGHNT and CDR2 YYREEE come from the germline V gene (reference sequence). CDR3 DNA sequence: TGTGCCAGCAGCTTGGAGGGTGGGAGGGAGACCCAGTACTTC. Its translation: CASSLEGGRETQYF.

In its sample, this clone was seen many times. V gene TRBV19 combines with J gene TRBJ1-1; weak D call: TRBD1 (5 bases). Germline-derived CDR1 and CDR2 are LNHDA and SQIVND (reference sequence). CDR3 size: 14 residues. V lost 6 bases and J 0 bases, leaving 11 bases between the germline ends. In DNA form, the CDR3 reads TGTGCCAGTAGGAACTCAGGGTTGAACACTGAAGCTTTCTTT. As protein: CASRNSGLNTEAFF.

The rearrangement links TRBV15 to TRBJ2-6; 10 bases agree with TRBD1. Looked up from germline, CDR1 is LNHNV and CDR2 is YYDKDF (reference sequence). The CDR3 consists of 16 residues. V dropped 8 bases and J dropped 1; count of bases not matched to a gene: 5. This chain's CDR3 is CATSPDRGSGANVLTF. CDR3 DNA sequence: TGTGCCACCTCGCCGGACAGGGGGTCTGGGGCCAACGTCCTGACTTTC.

Points on this clone: This sequence may be a read error, since a much larger clone differs from it by one base. This rearrangement joins TRBV19 to TRBJ1-1, with D perhaps matching TRBD1 (6 bases). Germline-derived CDR1 and CDR2 are LNHDA and SQIVND (reference sequence). The V gene lost 6 bases and the J gene lost 2 bases, with 19 bases spanning the gap. The CDR3 loop spans 16 amino acids. The chain's CDR3 is CASRKRAQGNNTEAFF. In nucleotides, the CDR3 is TGTGCCAGTAGAAAAAGGGCCCAGGGGAATAACACTGAAGCTTTCTTT.

This clone was observed at least ten times. The chain couples TRBV9 to TRBJ1-3, with D possibly being TRBD1 (6 bases). The V gene's germline CDR1 is SGDLS and CDR2 YYNGEE. The CDR3 contains 17 residues. Trimming pared 0 bases from V and 0 bases from J, leaving 13 bases between. The CDR3 here is CASSVVPAGDSGNTIYF. CDR3 DNA: TGTGCCAGCAGCGTAGTTCCAGCAGGGGACTCTGGAAACACCATATATTTT.

In regard to this clone: The junction and the germline gene differ at one end; a read error may be behind it. V gene TRBV6-2 or TRBV6-3 combines with J gene TRBJ2-7; TRBD1 or TRBD2 may be the D gene (5 bases each). Germline CDR1 and CDR2: MNHEY and SVGEGT. The CDR3 runs 15 residues. The CDR3, as DNA: TGCGCCAGCAGTCGGAGGCCAGGGTCGCCATACGAGCAGTACTTC. It specifies CASSRRPGSPYEQYF.

Many counts were recorded for this clone. The V gene is TRBV19, the J gene TRBJ1-1; D may be TRBD1 (5 bases). Germline assignment: CDR1 LNHDA and CDR2 SQIVND (reference sequence). Trimming stripped 5 bases from V and 0 bases from J, with 13 bases between. The CDR3 is made up of 15 amino acids. The chain's CDR3 is CASSSPGGMNTEAFF. In DNA form, the CDR3 reads TGTGCCAGTAGTTCTCCTGGGGGGATGAACACTGAAGCTTTCTTT.

This chain connects TRBV6-6 to TRBJ2-7; TRBD1 might be the D (6 bases). Germline CDR1 and CDR2: MNHNY and SVGAGI (reference sequence). V lost 0 bases and J lost 4, with 10 bases in between. This CDR3 has 14 residues. CDR3 coding DNA: TGTGCCAGCAGTTACTCAGGGGGAGATTACGAGCAGTACTTC. Encoded protein: CASSYSGGDYEQYF.

This clone was detected many times. This chain connects TRBV20-1 to TRBJ1-2; D ambiguous. In germline, CDR1 is DFQATT, CDR2 SNEGSKA (reference sequence). Trimming shortened V by 0 bases and J by 8 bases, and 19 bases separated the two germline ends. The CDR3 is 15 amino acids. The CDR3 DNA reads as TGCAGTGCTAGAGATAAGGCCGCGGACCCCAGGGGCTACACCTTC. It specifies CSARDKAADPRGYTF.

This chain uses TRBV5-1 with TRBJ2-2, with 9 bases fitting TRBD2. Germline-derived CDR1 and CDR2 are SGHRS and YFSETQ. CDR3 size: 18 residues. V lost 4 bases to trimming and J lost 1 base; unmatched junction nucleotides: 11. Here the CDR3 reads CASSGVTSGHLNTGELFF. The CDR3 coding sequence is TGCGCCAGCAGCGGCGTGACTAGCGGACACTTGAACACCGGGGAGCTGTTTTTT.